A single sample gave rise to the 10 T cell receptor beta chains below, sequenced in a study of T-cell memory formation after mild COVID-19. TCRdb re-derived calls from the 5' RACE reads in MiXCR, one entry per CDR3 protein. The table has around 530,000 distinct CDR3 sequences, about 20% seen once. Sequencing input: PBMCs or a T cell subset sorted from them (not recorded which). These TCRs come from an adult woman who had mild COVID-19 (a few samples of this study predate the infection). Cell type and time point are not known.

The V call is TRBV18, the J call TRBJ1-2; D not resolved. CDR3 length: 13 residues. CDR1 is KGHSH, CDR2 LQKENI, per germline. Trimming pared 4 bases from V and 6 bases from J, leaving 12 bases between. CDR3: CASSRAGENGYTF. The CDR3 DNA reads as TGTGCCAGCTCACGGGCCGGGGAAAATGGCTACACCTTC. Together with reference TRBV18 and TRBJ1-2, the CDR3 gives the full variable domain: NAGVMQNPRHLVRRRGQEARLRCSPMKGHSHVYWYRQLPEEGLKFMVYLQKENIIDESGMPKERFSAEFPKEGPSILRIQQVVRGDSAAYFCASSRAGENGYTFGSGTRLTVV.

This clonotype was observed many times. The chain recombines TRBV29-1 with TRBJ1-1; TRBD1 aligns across 11 bases. J gave up 2 bases and V 3 bases, and 11 bases lay outside the gene matches. The CDR3 is 17 residues long. Germline-derived CDR1 and CDR2 are SQVTM and ANQGSEA. The CDR3 protein is CSVDSPGQGALNTEAFF. The DNA for the CDR3 is TGCAGCGTTGATTCTCCCGGACAGGGGGCACTCAACACTGAAGCTTTCTTT.

This clonotype turned up a few times. The rearrangement joins TRBV20-1 to TRBJ2-7, with D perhaps TRBD2 (6 bases). The ends were cut back, 5 bases at V and 3 bases at J, with 14 bases in the middle. CDR3 length: 13 residues. The germline CDR1 and CDR2 sequences are DFQATT and SNEGSKA (reference sequence). The CDR3 loop reads CSADLAPGYEQYF. The CDR3 DNA reads as TGCAGTGCTGATCTAGCGCCCGGCTACGAGCAGTACTTC.

The chain has TRBV7-8 and TRBJ1-1; no clear D gene. The length of the CDR3 is 16 residues. Between the trimmed V and J ends, which lost 1 base and 2 bases, there was a span of 14 bases. Germline V gene data show CDR1 as SGHVS and CDR2 as FQNEAQ. CDR3 sequence (DNA): TGTGCCAGCAGCTTAGAAGGCCGTGCCGTAAACACTGAAGCTTTCTTT. Translation: CASSLEGRAVNTEAFF.

Notes on this clonotype: A read error is possible here, since a much larger clone lies one base away. The chain carries TRBV11-2 and TRBJ1-2; unclear D gene. The CDR3 is made up of 14 amino acids. Germline-derived CDR1 and CDR2 are SGHAT and FQNNGV. V lost 1 base and J 4 bases, leaving 10 bases between the germline ends. The CDR3 is CASSLVVFGYGYTF. CDR3 nucleotides: TGTGCCAGCAGCTTAGTTGTGTTCGGCTATGGCTACACCTTC.

This clonotype was found a few times. V and J are TRBV11-2 and TRBJ1-3; D perhaps matches TRBD1 (6 bases). V shed 5 bases and J shed 2 bases, with 16 bases lying between them. The CDR3 is 16 amino acids. Germline CDR1 is SGHAT and CDR2 is FQNNGV. CDR3 loop: CASSLGTPGPGNTIYF. The CDR3 DNA reads TGTGCCAGCAGCCTAGGGACACCCGGGCCTGGAAACACCATATATTTT.

V usage is TRBV20-1 and J usage is TRBJ2-7; D is possibly TRBD1 or TRBD2 (5 bases each). V lost 5 bases, J lost 4 bases, and 18 bases lay in between. The CDR3 is 14 amino acids. CDR1 and CDR2 from the germline V gene are DFQATT and SNEGSKA (reference sequence). For the CDR3, the DNA is TGCAGTGCTGGAACCGGGACCGGGGAATACGAGCAGTACTTC. Amino acid sequence: CSAGTGTGEYEQYF.

In this sample, this clonotype turned up a few times. The rearrangement joins TRBV7-3 to TRBJ2-1; D may be TRBD1 (5 bases). Germline lookup yields CDR1 SGHTA and CDR2 FQGTGA. The CDR3 length is 14 residues. V was trimmed by 6 bases and J by 7 bases, leaving 16 bases between them. The CDR3 is CASRQASLVNEQFF. CDR3 bases: TGTGCCAGCAGACAGGCTTCCCTCGTGAATGAGCAGTTCTTC.

The chain combines TRBV6-1 with TRBJ1-1; no firm D call. This CDR3 comprises 15 residues. Germline values: CDR1 MNHNS, CDR2 SASEGT. With 4 bases removed from V and 0 bases from J, the gap between germline ends came to 12 bases. The CDR3, as DNA: TGTGCCAGCAGTGGCCTTCAGAGGGTGAACACTGAAGCTTTCTTT. As protein: CASSGLQRVNTEAFF.

The V call is TRBV4-1, the J call TRBJ2-1, with 9 bases aligning to TRBD2. The length of the CDR3 is 16 residues. V dropped 0 bases and J dropped 6; count of bases not matched to a gene: 6. Germline loops: CDR1 MGHRA, CDR2 YSYEKL. The CDR3 loop reads CASSQEESGGFNEQFF. The CDR3 nucleotides are TGCGCCAGCAGCCAAGAGGAAAGCGGGGGGTTCAATGAGCAGTTCTTC.